This TCR beta chain emerged from a study of PD-1 blockade in classical Hodgkin lymphoma. Brentuximab vedotin exposure varied, and every patient relapsed after autologous stem cell transplantation. The protocol was immunoSEQ multiplex PCR, while the TCRdb copy is restricted to in-frame clones and leaves out a portion. This sample has around 150,000 clones; less than 80% occur once, and the top ten carry approximately 9.6%. The CDR3 contains 14 residues. Germline V gene lookup returns CDR1 KGHSH and CDR2 LQKENI. Trimming stripped 0 bases from V and 5 bases from J, with 10 bases between. The sequence derives from a human donor with classical Hodgkin lymphoma. The genes are TRBV18 and TRBJ1-2, with D perhaps TRBD1 (5 bases). The sample was peripheral blood mononuclear cells (PBMCs), taken before the second cycle of nivolumab. The CDR3 sequence: CASSPPRQRYGYTF. CDR3 bases: TGTGCCAGCTCACCACCTCGACAGCGTTATGGCTACACCTTC.